This T cell receptor (beta chain) was profiled in a study of cytomegalovirus exposure and HLA in healthy donors (dated by TCRdb to the late 2010s). Study-level background: An earlier analysis of some 620 of the donors reported under 300 Gb of sequence data and about 120 million unique TCR beta sequences obtained from about 180 million T cells. A later genetic analysis took genome-wide SNP genotypes for about 55% of the roughly 670 donors and used that subset as a discovery cohort. The number of typed donors differed by locus: about 629-630 for A, B, C, DRB1 and DQB1; approximately 530 for DQA1; 600 to 610 for DPA1; and roughly 470 for DPB1. All discovery cohort repertoires had been generated using a single sequencing platform. Of the roughly 400 genotyped donors, about 84% fell in the genetic ancestry cluster associated with self-reported Caucasian donors. The aim of the study was to test whether cataloging public T cell receptors could identify signatures of past pathogen exposure. On average, about 200,000 unique TCR beta nucleotide sequences were sequenced per donor among 350 to 400 genotyped donors of the cohort, with 15% to 20% of those sequences being non-productive. Because of strong linkage in the cohort, roughly five DR-DQ haplotypes were treated as single units for association and clustering. Rather than using new phenotypic data, the later analysis identified candidate immune exposures from TCR beta sequences and from how often those sequences occurred across donors. Donor age, sex, ethnicity and CMV serostatus were compiled together with the repertoire data. To decide whether each TCR beta V gene segment behaved as functional or pseudogenic, an earlier analysis of some 600 of the donors relied on high-throughput TCR beta sequencing. Using immunosequencing, the study profiled T cell repertoires from some 670 subjects and related those repertoires to cytomegalovirus serostatus. In a later analysis, previously published TCR beta repertoires from some 640 donors were re-analyzed and high-resolution HLA genotyping was added so that TCR occurrence patterns could be studied. Besides the first cohort of some 670 subjects, a separate validation cohort made up of roughly 130 different subjects was used. HLA typing covered class I and class II loci at four-digit resolution. An early release covering approximately 600 HLA-typed donors comprised approximately 290 gigabases of sequencing data and around 80 million unique TCR sequences. The study combined high-throughput TCR immunosequencing, statistical association of individual TCRs with disease status, and machine learning to predict cytomegalovirus infection status.

From its cysteine to its phenylalanine, the CDR3 spans 11 amino acids. Kept here is only the CDR3 DNA, which spans 33 bases and is read in frame from base 1. CDR1 and CDR2, looked up from the germline V gene (reference sequence), are WNHNN and SYGVQD. V lost 8 bases and J lost 10 bases, and the count of bases not matched to a germline gene is 3. The library was obtained by the immunoSEQ multiplex PCR assay. For the multiplex PCR, a mixture combining 60 forward primers for TCR Vbeta segments and 13 reverse primers for TCR Jbeta segments was used. The CDR3 region of rearranged TCR beta genes was amplified from genomic DNA with a multiplex PCR assay. The Illumina HiSeq System was used to sequence the amplified TCR beta libraries as 87-base-pair reads. In the original analysis: A later analysis counted approximately 74 million unique TCR beta chains across the 600 to 850 repertoires, and 9.5 million to 11 million of these chains were shared by at least two donors. Raw reads were error-corrected and collapsed into unique sequences with a nearest-neighbor algorithm that merged closely related sequences to remove PCR and sequencing errors. To assign V, D and J gene segments, CDR3 sequences were aligned to IMGT reference sequences. For a sequence to be retained, at least a six-nucleotide match to both a V gene segment and a J gene segment was required. A rearrangement counted as productive if the CDR3 had no stop codons and remained in frame with V and J, and every other rearrangement counted as non-productive. CDR3 was defined according to IMGT convention as the region running from the second conserved V-encoded cysteine to the conserved J-encoded phenylalanine. The earlier analysis of about 570 of the donors excluded any sequence lacking an unambiguous match to a single V gene segment. In an earlier analysis of more than 500 of the donors, a V segment was called functional when productive rearrangements were above 56.7%, and segregating when the standard deviation between donors exceeded 5%. A statistical classification framework was developed to diagnose cytomegalovirus status using the catalog of TCR beta chain sequences. In a later analysis, V and J genes were assigned by comparing TCR nucleotide sequences against IMGT/GENE-DB human TR gene sequences. Using the TCRdist pipeline, a later analysis assigned CDR3 sequences along with most-parsimonious VDJ recombination scenarios. In a later analysis, each TCR beta chain was defined by its CDR3 amino acid sequence together with its V-gene family, and reads lacking a unique V-gene family were excluded. A later analysis removed 600 or so highly shared, low-generation-probability nucleotide sequences to deal with suspected cross-contamination and a sequencing artifact. A later analysis calculated a clonal expansion index for each public chain from normalized within-repertoire ranks of inferred template counts. Generation probabilities in a later analysis came from a VDJ recombination model fitted to out-of-frame rearrangements, and those results were checked against IGoR. A later analysis scored TCR-TCR, TCR-HLA and TCR-CMV co-occurrence with hypergeometric tests, applying a repertoire-size bias correction to TCR pairs. A later analysis estimated false discovery rates by permuting HLA or CMV assignments 20 times. A later analysis grouped co-occurring TCRs with DBSCAN, adding TCRdist sequence similarity when clustering within HLA-allele-positive subsets. Repertoires with fewer than 30,000 or more than 120,000 public chains, plus five repertoires with anomalous nucleotide sharing, were excluded from co-occurrence clustering. Not all clones reach the TCRdb copy of this immuneACCESS table, which keeps in-frame sequences only. Checked studies attribute under half of the gap to unresolved V genes and leave the rest unexplained. D and trimming come from the DNA, and the V and J calls and clone size come from that table. The sample profile shows 150,000 to 200,000 clones; around 77% of them were found once. The top ten clonotypes cover 1% of the sample.

Results the study describes overall, beyond this receptor: Compared with the approximately 720-donor mean, donors in an Asian-associated ancestry cluster had fewer N-insertions in productive TCRs, according to a later genetic analysis. According to a later analysis, TCR association rates differed among HLA loci, with DRB1 alleles showing the most associated TCRs and HLA-C alleles showing the fewest. A further reported finding was that TCR beta sequences accurately predicted the HLA-A and HLA-B alleles for most subjects in the first cohort. CMV serostatus was the only immune exposure information available for the cohort. According to the authors, the approach could potentially be generalized to other disease states and immunological phenotypes. A later analysis found that HLA-associated TCR beta chains were more clonally expanded and had lower generation probabilities than equally common non-associated chains. According to a later analysis, parvovirus B19, influenza, CMV and Epstein-Barr virus appeared linked to several top co-occurrence clusters. The study gave a list of about 160 TCR beta chains associated with cytomegalovirus. In an earlier analysis of some 640 of the donors, most TCR beta V segments were observed in productive rearrangements about 90% or about 30% of the time, broadly matching IMGT annotations. In a later analysis, most CMV-associated TCR beta chains were found to appear HLA-restricted, with HLA associations seemingly driven largely by CMV exposure. Because counts were too low, seventeen rarely observed V segments, including chromosome 9 orphons, were excluded from the earlier analysis of some 590 of the donors. This cohort had only TCR beta chains sequenced, and the lack of alpha or paired-chain data limited which features could be detected. A few of the identified cytomegalovirus-associated TCR beta chains were confirmed in vitro to be specific for cytomegalovirus antigens. Some IMGT-functional V segments, including TRBV6-2 and TRBV6-3, could not be distinguished by the 87-base-pair reads and were therefore excluded. The sequencing pipeline was judged likely to have produced a cluster of highly shared sequence variants as a technical artifact. When HLA alleles, especially DR and DQ, strongly co-occurred, TCR associations were difficult to assign to individual alleles. A later analysis associated some 17,000 TCR beta sequences with specific HLA alleles at a false discovery rate of 0.05. Because some donors lacked HLA typing at each locus, the association tests relied only on the typed subset. The classifier was reported to diagnose cytomegalovirus status with high specificity and sensitivity in both the original cohort and the validation cohort. While some public TCRs were present in many individuals, most TCR sequences turned up only very rarely across donors. In a later genetic analysis, a missense DCLRE1C variant was associated with V-gene and J-gene trimming of TCR beta chains, and the association was replicated in an independent cohort. Linkage disequilibrium might explain the correlated functional status among segregating V segments, but an unknown experimental factor could not be excluded. Sequencing depth was assumed to be roughly uniform across donors in the presence/absence analyses, though that assumption may not hold.

About this clone itself: Its antigen is still unknown. One base away there is no much larger clone; base qualities are not given.

The cohort consisted of more than 650 healthy bone marrow donors. All cohort members were sampled while nominally healthy, although unrecorded immune exposures were likely present. The donor was CMV seropositive and belonged to the group of a few hundred seropositive cohort members. Every donor gave a peripheral blood sample, and the peripheral blood mononuclear cells from that sample were used for TCR beta sequencing. The Qiagen DNeasy Blood Extraction Kit was used to extract genomic DNA from the blood cell samples. The rearranged chain carries TRBV10-1 and TRBJ2-1; 9 middle bases align to TRBD2. Sample: PBMCs. This TCR came from a woman in her forties or fifties in good health and CMV-seropositive. At the DNA level, the sequence is TGCGCCAGCGGAGCGGGAGGAGAGCAGTTCTTC. It translates as CASGAGGEQFF.